This is a list of T cell receptor beta chains from one sample in a study of blood T cell repertoires in COVID-19. The data were produced by immunoSEQ multiplex PCR, yet TCRdb's version contains in-frame clones alone and is incomplete. The sample yields some 240,000 clones, roughly 80% seen once. Material for sequencing was peripheral blood. The receptors originated from a woman aged 80 or over with acute or convalescent COVID-19. The CDR3 runs from the conserved cysteine through the conserved F or W. A D gene is named only where the DNA matches it firmly. A clone size is listed for some rows: how often the clone was seen (once, few, many), or a class if it is expanded.

V: TRBV11-2
D: TRBD2
size: NA
J: TRBJ2-5
DNA: TGTGCCAGCAGCTTAGGTTGGCTAGCGGGGGACGAGACCCAGTACTTC
CDR3: CASSLGWLAGDETQYF

V: TRBV5-1
D: NA
size: NA
J: TRBJ2-6
DNA: TGCGCCAGCAGCTTGGCGGGGAGCCCCTCTGGGGCCAACGTCCTGACTTTC
CDR3: CASSLAGSPSGANVLTF

V: TRBV5-1
D: NA
size: NA
J: TRBJ1-2
DNA: TGCGCCAGCAGCCTCGGGCTCACCACAGGGAACTATGGCTACACCTTC
CDR3: CASSLGLTTGNYGYTF

V: TRBV30
D: TRBD1
size: NA
J: TRBJ1-1
DNA: TGTGCCTGGAACCCCAGGGGGACTGAAGCTTTCTTT
CDR3: CAWNPRGTEAFF

V: TRBV25-1
D: NA
size: NA
J: TRBJ1-5
DNA: TGTGCCAGCAGTGGTTCCCTTAATCAGCCCCAGCATTTT
CDR3: CASSGSLNQPQHF

V: TRBV7-9
D: TRBD1
size: NA
J: TRBJ2-2
DNA: TGTGCCAGCAGCCCGGACAGGCCGTCGAACACCGGGGAGCTGTTTTTT
CDR3: CASSPDRPSNTGELFF

V: TRBV5-1
D: NA
size: NA
J: TRBJ2-1
DNA: TGCGCCAGCAGTTCGCAAGCTACCGCATACAATGAGCAGTTCTTC
CDR3: CASSSQATAYNEQFF

V: TRBV21-1
D: NA
size: once
J: TRBJ2-5
DNA: TGTGCCAGCAGCAAAACCCTGACAGGGGGAGAGGAGACCCAGTACTTC
CDR3: CASSKTLTGGEETQYF

V: TRBV5-4
D: TRBD1
size: NA
J: TRBJ1-4
DNA: TGTGCCAGCAGCTTGGGGCCTGACAGGGAAGAAGAAAAACTGTTTTTT
CDR3: CASSLGPDREEEKLFF

V: TRBV28
D: NA
size: once
J: TRBJ1-6
DNA: TGTGCCAGCAGTTTACCCCTCAATTCACCCCTCCACTTT
CDR3: CASSLPLNSPLHF

V: TRBV3-1/TRBV3-2
D: NA
size: NA
J: TRBJ1-2
DNA: TGTGCCAGCAGCCTCGGACAGCTATATGGCTACACCTTC
CDR3: CASSLGQLYGYTF

V: TRBV24-1
D: NA
size: NA
J: TRBJ1-5
DNA: TGTGCCACCAGTGACCAGTCAAATCAGCCCCAGCATTTT
CDR3: CATSDQSNQPQHF

V: TRBV19
D: TRBD1
size: NA
J: TRBJ2-3
DNA: TGTGCCAGTAGTATGCCCGACAGGGTCGATACGCAGTATTTT
CDR3: CASSMPDRVDTQYF

V: TRBV11-2
D: NA
size: NA
J: TRBJ2-2
DNA: TGTGCCAGCAGCCCATGGGAGACCGGGGAGCTGTTTTTT
CDR3: CASSPWETGELFF

V: TRBV28
D: TRBD2
size: NA
J: TRBJ2-3
DNA: TGTGCCAGCAGTAGGGGACTAGCGGGGGGGCCTGATACGCAGTATTTT
CDR3: CASSRGLAGGPDTQYF

V: TRBV28
D: NA
size: NA
J: TRBJ1-1
DNA: TGTGCCAGCAGTTTACTCGTACAGCCAGCTTTCTTT
CDR3: CASSLLVQPAFF

V: TRBV6-5
D: NA
size: once
J: TRBJ2-1
DNA: TGTGCCAGCGCTCCGAGTTGGGCCTCCTACAATGAGCAGTTCTTC
CDR3: CASAPSWASYNEQFF

V: TRBV3-1/TRBV3-2
D: TRBD1
size: NA
J: TRBJ2-1
DNA: TGTGCCAGCAGCTTAAATCTCCGGGACAGGGTAGTTGAGCAGTTCTTC
CDR3: CASSLNLRDRVVEQFF

V: TRBV30
D: NA
size: NA
J: TRBJ1-5
DNA: TGTGCCTGGAGCGCCGACAGTAGCAATCAGCCCCAGCATTTT
CDR3: CAWSADSSNQPQHF

V: TRBV11-2
D: NA
size: NA
J: TRBJ2-1
DNA: TGTGCCAGCAGCTTGGACGGGGAGGCATACAATGAGCAGTTCTTC
CDR3: CASSLDGEAYNEQFF